This T cell receptor beta chain comes out of a study of control samples from healthy donors and cancer patients. Repertoires were generated with immunoSEQ multiplex PCR, while TCRdb's copy carries only in-frame clones and drops some. The sample has 100,000 to 150,000 clones, under 95% seen once; the top ten hold 8.5% to 10%. CDR1 is SGHRS and CDR2 is YFSETQ in the germline V gene. The CDR3 totals 15 residues. The junction had 11 bases not matched to a gene; V was cut back by 8 bases and J by 1 base. Sequencing was done on a sample of blood. This TCR came from a man aged 18 to 29 in good health. The chain couples TRBV5-1 to TRBJ2-5; TRBD1 agrees at 7 bases. DNA of the CDR3: TGCGCCAGTACCCCGGGTACAGGGGTCCAAGAGACCCAGTACTTC. Translation gives CASTPGTGVQETQYF.